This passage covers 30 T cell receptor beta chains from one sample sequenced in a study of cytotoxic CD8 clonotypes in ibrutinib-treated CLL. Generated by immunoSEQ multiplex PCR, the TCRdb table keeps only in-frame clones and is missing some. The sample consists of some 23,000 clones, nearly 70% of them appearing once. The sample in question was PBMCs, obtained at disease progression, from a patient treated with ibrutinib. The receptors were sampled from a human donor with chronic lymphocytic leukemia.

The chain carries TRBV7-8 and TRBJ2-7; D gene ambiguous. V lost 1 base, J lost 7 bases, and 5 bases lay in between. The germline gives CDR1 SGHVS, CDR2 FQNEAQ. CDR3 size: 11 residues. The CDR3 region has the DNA TGTGCCAGCAGCTTAGTGAGGGAGCAGTACTTC. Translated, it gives CASSLVREQYF.

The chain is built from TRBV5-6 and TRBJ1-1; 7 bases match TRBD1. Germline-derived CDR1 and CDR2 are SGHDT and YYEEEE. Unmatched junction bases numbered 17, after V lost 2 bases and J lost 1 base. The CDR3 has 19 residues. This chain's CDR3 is CASSFSPIRQGMGNTEAFF. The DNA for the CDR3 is TGTGCCAGCAGCTTTTCCCCCATTCGACAGGGTATGGGGAACACTGAAGCTTTCTTT.

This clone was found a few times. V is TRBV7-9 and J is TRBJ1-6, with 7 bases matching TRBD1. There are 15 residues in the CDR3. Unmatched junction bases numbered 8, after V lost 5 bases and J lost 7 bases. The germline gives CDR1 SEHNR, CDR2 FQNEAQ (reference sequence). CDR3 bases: TGTGCCAGCAGCGGAACCGGGACAGAGAATTCACCCCTCCACTTT. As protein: CASSGTGTENSPLHF.

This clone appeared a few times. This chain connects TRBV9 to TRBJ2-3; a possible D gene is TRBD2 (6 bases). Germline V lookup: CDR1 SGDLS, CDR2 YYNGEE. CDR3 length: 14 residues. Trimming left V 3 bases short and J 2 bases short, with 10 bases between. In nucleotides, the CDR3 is TGTGCCAGCAGCGATCCGGGGGACACAGATACGCAGTATTTT. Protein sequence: CASSDPGDTDTQYF.

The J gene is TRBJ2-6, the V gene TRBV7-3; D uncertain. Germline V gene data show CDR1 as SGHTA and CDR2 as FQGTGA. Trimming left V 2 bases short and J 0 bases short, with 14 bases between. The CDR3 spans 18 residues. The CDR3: CASSLERWRRSGANVLTF. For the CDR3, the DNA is TGTGCCAGCAGCTTAGAGAGATGGCGCCGCTCTGGGGCCAACGTCCTGACTTTC.

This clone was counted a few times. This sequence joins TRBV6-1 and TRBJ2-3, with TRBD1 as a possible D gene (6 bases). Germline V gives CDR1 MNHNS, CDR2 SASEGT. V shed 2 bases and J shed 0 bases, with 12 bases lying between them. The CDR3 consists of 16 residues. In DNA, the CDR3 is TGTGCCAGCAGTGAATTTCTGGGGGCAAGCACAGATACGCAGTATTTT. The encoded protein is CASSEFLGASTDTQYF.

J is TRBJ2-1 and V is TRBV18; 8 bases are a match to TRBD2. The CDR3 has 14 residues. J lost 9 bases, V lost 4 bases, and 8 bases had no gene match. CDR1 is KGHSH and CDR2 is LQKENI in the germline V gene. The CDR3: CASSLGSGEGEQFF. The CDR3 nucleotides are TGTGCCAGCTCACTCGGTAGCGGGGAGGGTGAGCAGTTCTTC.

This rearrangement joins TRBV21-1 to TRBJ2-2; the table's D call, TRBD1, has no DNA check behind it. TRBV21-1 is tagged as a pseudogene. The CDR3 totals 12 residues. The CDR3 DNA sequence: TGTGCCAGTAGTAGGGGCGCCGGGGAGCTGTTTTTT. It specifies CASSRGAGELFF.

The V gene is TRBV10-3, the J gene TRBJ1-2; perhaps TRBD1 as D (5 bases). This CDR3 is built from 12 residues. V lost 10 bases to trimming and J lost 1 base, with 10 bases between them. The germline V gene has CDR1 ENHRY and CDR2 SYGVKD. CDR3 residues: CATGTLNYGYTF. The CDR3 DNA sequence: TGTGCCACAGGGACGCTTAACTATGGCTACACCTTC.

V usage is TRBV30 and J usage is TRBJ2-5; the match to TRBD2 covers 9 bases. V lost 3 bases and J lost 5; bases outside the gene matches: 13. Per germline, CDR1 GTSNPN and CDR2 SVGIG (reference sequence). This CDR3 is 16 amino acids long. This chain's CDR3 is CAWRRSMRGGVETQYF. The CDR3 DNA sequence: TGTGCCTGGAGACGGTCCATGCGGGGGGGCGTTGAGACCCAGTACTTC.

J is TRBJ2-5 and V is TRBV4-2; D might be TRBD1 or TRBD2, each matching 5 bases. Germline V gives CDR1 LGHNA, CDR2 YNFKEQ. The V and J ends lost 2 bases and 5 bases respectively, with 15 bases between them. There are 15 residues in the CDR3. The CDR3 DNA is TGTGCCAGCAGCCAAACCGGGACCGTCCGGGAGACCCAGTACTTC. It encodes CASSQTGTVRETQYF.

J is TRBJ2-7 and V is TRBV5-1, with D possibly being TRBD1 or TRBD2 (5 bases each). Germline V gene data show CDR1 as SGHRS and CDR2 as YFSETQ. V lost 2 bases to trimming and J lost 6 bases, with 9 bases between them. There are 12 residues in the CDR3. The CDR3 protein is CASSFPGPEQYF. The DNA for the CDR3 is TGCGCCAGCAGCTTCCCGGGACCCGAGCAGTACTTC.

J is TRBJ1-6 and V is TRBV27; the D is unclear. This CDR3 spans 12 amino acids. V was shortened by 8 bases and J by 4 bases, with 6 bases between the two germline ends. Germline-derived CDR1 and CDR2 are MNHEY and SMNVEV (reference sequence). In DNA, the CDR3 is TGTGCCAGCCGCCTGTATAATTCACCCCTCCACTTT. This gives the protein CASRLYNSPLHF.

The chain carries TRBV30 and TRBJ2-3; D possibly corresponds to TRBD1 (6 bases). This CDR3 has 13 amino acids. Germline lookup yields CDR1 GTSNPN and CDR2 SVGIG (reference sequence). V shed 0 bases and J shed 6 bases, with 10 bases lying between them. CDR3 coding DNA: TGTGCCTGGAGTGTAGTGGGGGCTGATACGCAGTATTTT. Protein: CAWSVVGADTQYF.

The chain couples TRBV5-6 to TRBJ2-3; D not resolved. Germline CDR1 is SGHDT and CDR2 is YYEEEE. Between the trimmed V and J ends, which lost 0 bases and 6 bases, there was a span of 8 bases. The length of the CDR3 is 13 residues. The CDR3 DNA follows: TGTGCCAGCAGCTTGGGGTCATTGGATACGCAGTATTTT. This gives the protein CASSLGSLDTQYF.

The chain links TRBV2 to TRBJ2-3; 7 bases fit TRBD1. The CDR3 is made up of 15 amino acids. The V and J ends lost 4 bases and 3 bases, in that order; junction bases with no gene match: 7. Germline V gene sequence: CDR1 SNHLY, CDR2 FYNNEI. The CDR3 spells CASSVRGLETDTQYF. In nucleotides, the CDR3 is TGTGCCAGCAGTGTAAGGGGGCTCGAGACAGATACGCAGTATTTT.

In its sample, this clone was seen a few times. This CDR3 is CASSPRTDRGSLGYTF. CDR3 DNA sequence: TGTGCCAGCTCGCCAAGAACGGACAGAGGGTCCCTCGGCTACACCTTC. The V call is TRBV18, the J call TRBJ1-2; D might be TRBD1 (6 bases). The germline gives CDR1 KGHSH, CDR2 LQKENI. The CDR3 covers 16 residues. V was trimmed by 6 bases and J by 8 bases, leaving 25 bases between them.

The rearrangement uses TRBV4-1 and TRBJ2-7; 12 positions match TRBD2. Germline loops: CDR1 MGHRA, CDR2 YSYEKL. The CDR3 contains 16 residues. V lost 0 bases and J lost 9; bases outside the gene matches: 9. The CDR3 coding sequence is TGCGCCAGCAGCCAAGAAGTAGGTCTAGCGGGGGGGAGGCAGTACTTC. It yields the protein CASSQEVGLAGGRQYF.

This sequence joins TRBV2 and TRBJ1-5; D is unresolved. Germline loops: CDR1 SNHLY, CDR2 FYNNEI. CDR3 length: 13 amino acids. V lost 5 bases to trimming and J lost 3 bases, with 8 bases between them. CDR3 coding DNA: TGTGCCAGCAGTCGGGATATCAATCAGCCCCAGCATTTT. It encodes CASSRDINQPQHF.

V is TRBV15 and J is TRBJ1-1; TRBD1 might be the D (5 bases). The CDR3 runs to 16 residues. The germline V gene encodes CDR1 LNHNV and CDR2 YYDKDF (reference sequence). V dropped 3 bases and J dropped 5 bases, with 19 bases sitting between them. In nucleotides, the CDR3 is TGTGCCACCAGCAGGGGGGTATGGGATGGGCGGACTGAAGCTTTCTTT. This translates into CATSRGVWDGRTEAFF.

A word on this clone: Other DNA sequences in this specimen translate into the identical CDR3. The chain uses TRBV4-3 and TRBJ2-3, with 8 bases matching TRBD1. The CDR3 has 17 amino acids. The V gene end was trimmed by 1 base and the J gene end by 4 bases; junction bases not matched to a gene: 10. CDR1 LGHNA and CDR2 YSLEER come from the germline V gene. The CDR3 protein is CASSQGAGGRAPDTQYF. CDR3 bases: TGCGCCAGCAGCCAAGGGGCAGGGGGCCGCGCCCCAGATACGCAGTATTTT.

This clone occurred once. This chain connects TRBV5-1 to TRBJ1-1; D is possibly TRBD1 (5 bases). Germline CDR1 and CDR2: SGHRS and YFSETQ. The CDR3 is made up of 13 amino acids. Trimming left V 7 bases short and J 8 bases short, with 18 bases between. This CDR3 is CASGHGGPTEAFF. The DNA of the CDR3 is TGCGCCAGCGGCCACGGGGGACCCACAGAAGCTTTCTTT.

The CDR3 coding sequence is TGTGCCAGCAGTTTATCAAGGGGGACCACCGGGGAGCTGTTTTTT. Its translation is CASSLSRGTTGELFF. V and J are TRBV27 and TRBJ2-2; D possibly corresponds to TRBD1 (6 bases). The length of the CDR3 is 15 residues. The germline V and J ends were trimmed by 0 bases and 4 bases, with 9 bases remaining between them. Germline lookup yields CDR1 MNHEY and CDR2 SMNVEV (reference sequence).

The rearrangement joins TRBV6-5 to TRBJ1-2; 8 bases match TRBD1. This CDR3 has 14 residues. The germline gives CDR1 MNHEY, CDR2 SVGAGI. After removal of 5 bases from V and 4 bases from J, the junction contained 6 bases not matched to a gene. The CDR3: CASSLTGAGYGYTF. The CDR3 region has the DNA TGTGCCAGCAGTCTGACAGGGGCGGGCTATGGCTACACCTTC.

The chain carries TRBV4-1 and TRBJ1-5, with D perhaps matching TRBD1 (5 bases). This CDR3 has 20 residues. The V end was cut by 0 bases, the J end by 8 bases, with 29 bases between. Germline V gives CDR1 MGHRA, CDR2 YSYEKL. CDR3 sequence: CASSQDELRGFATVFKPQHF. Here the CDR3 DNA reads TGCGCCAGCAGCCAAGATGAGCTTAGGGGATTCGCGACAGTTTTTAAGCCCCAGCATTTT.

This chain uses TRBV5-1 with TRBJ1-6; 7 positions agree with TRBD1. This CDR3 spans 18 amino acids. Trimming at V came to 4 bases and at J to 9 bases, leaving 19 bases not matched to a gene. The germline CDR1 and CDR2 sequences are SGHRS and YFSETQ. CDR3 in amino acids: CASSPGVPLDRFFSPLHF. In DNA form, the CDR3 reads TGCGCCAGCAGCCCAGGGGTCCCGCTGGACAGGTTTTTTTCACCCCTCCACTTT.

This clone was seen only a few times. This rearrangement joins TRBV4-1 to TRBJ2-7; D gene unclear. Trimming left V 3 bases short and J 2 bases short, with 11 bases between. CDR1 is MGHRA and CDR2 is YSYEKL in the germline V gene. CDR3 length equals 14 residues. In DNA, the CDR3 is TGCGCCAGCAGCCAGAAACTTTCCACCTACGAGCAGTACTTC. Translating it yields CASSQKLSTYEQYF.

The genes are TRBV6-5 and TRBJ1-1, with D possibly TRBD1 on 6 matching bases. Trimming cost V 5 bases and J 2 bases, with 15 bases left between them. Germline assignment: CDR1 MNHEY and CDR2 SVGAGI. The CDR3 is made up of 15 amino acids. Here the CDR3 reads CASSPSGGPNTEAFF. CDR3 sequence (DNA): TGTGCCAGCAGTCCCTCTGGGGGCCCTAACACTGAAGCTTTCTTT.

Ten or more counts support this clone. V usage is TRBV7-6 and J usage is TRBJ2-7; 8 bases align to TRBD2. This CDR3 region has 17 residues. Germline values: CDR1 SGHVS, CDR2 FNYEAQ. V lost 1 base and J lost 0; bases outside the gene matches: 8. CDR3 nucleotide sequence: TGTGCCAGCAGCTTAGTCTCTACGGGGGGGAGCTCCTACGAGCAGTACTTC. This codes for CASSLVSTGGSSYEQYF.

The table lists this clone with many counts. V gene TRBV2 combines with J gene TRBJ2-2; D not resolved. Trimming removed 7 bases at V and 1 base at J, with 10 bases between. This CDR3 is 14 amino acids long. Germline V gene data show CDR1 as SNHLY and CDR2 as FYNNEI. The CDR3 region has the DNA TGTGCCAGCAAAGAGAGGCGGAACACCGGGGAGCTGTTTTTT. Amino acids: CASKERRNTGELFF.